What follows describes a single T cell receptor beta chain. The sample originates from a study of blood T cell repertoires in COVID-19. Study at large: Nucleic acid was either cDNA or gDNA, and it came from T cells, B-cell-depleted T cells, or PBMCs.

CDR1 is SGHRS and CDR2 is YFSETQ in the germline V gene. V was shortened by 1 base and J by 4 bases, with 14 bases between the two germline ends. The CDR3 spans 16 residues. Only in-frame clones appear in the TCRdb table, and some are missing; sequencing was by immunoSEQ multiplex PCR. Counted here are fewer than 250,000 clones, roughly 82% occurring once; the ten biggest clones make up approximately 4.5%. The origin of this receptor is a woman in her 70s with acute or convalescent COVID-19. The sequenced sample consisted of peripheral blood. The chain is built from TRBV5-1 and TRBJ2-2; a weak D match, TRBD2 (6 bases). This chain's CDR3 is CASSLLDGGTTGELFF. The CDR3 nucleotides read TGCGCCAGCAGCTTGTTAGATGGCGGGACCACCGGGGAGCTGTTTTTT. Full variable domain (remainder filled in from reference TRBV5-1 and TRBJ2-2): KAGVTQTPRYLIKTRGQQVTLSCSPISGHRSVSWYQQTPGQGLQFLFEYFSETQRNKGNFPGRFSGRQFSNSRSEMNVSTLELGDSALYLCASSLLDGGTTGELFFGEGSRLTVL.